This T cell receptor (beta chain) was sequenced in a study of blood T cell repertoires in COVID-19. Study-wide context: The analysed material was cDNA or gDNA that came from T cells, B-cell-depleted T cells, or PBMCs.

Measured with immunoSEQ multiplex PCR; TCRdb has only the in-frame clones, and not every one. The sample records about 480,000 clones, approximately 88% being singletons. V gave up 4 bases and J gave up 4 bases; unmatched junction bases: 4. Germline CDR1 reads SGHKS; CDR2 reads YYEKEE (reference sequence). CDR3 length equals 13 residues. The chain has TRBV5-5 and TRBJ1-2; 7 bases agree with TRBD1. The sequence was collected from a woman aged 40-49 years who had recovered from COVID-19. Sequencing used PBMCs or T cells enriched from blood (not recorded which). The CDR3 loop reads CASSATGVYGYTF. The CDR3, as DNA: TGTGCCAGCAGCGCAACAGGGGTCTATGGCTACACCTTC.